The 19 T cell receptor beta chains given below trace back to one sample, sequenced in a study of T cell responses to AZD1222 COVID-19 vaccine. TCRdb keeps only in-frame clones here, not all; method: immunoSEQ multiplex PCR. In the table there are 90,000 to 150,000 clones, roughly 90% of which are singletons. The material was peripheral blood, obtained on day 0 of AZD1222 vaccination. The receptors here all came from an adult in good health.

This chain links TRBV6-5 with TRBJ1-5; 7 bases fit TRBD1. The CDR3 spans 12 residues. V shed 6 bases and J 9 bases; nucleotides not matched to a gene: 5. The V gene's germline CDR1 is MNHEY and CDR2 SVGAGI. Here the CDR3 reads CASRGQARPQHF. The CDR3 bases are TGTGCCAGCAGAGGACAGGCTAGGCCCCAGCATTTT.

The table lists this clone with a few counts. The V gene is TRBV10-3, the J gene TRBJ1-5, with D unresolved. The CDR3 length is 15 residues. Germline CDR1 and CDR2: ENHRY and SYGVKD. V lost 0 bases, J lost 1 base, and 7 bases lay in between. The CDR3 DNA reads TGTGCCATCAGTGAGTCACTGGCGAGCAATCAGCCCCAGCATTTT. Protein sequence: CAISESLASNQPQHF.

The chain recombines TRBV25-1 with TRBJ1-2; TRBD1 matches at 9 bases. Germline assignment: CDR1 MGHDK and CDR2 SYGVNS. The trim removed 4 bases at V and 5 bases at J, leaving 11 bases unmatched. The CDR3 is 16 amino acids. DNA for the CDR3: TGTGCCAGCAGTGGAGCCTACAGGGGGCTGTGGTATGGCTACACCTTC. Translating it yields CASSGAYRGLWYGYTF.

The genes are TRBV12-3 or TRBV12-4 and TRBJ1-1, with D unresolved. The CDR3 has 13 residues. The ends were cut back, 0 bases at V and 4 bases at J, with 6 bases in the middle. Here the CDR3 reads CASSLAARTEAFF. The CDR3 coding sequence is TGTGCCAGCAGTTTAGCAGCTCGCACTGAAGCTTTCTTT.

The chain has TRBV12-3 or TRBV12-4 and TRBJ1-1, with D uncertain. Deletions cut 3 bases from V and 11 bases from J, with 13 bases between. The CDR3 contains 12 residues. The CDR3 spells CASSFGPGEAFF. The CDR3 DNA reads as TGTGCCAGCAGTTTTGGGCCAGGTGAGGCTTTCTTT.

The chain employs TRBV10-1 and TRBJ2-7; D not certain. The CDR3 is made up of 14 amino acids. Germline V lookup: CDR1 WNHNN, CDR2 SYGVQD (reference sequence). V was clipped by 8 bases and J by 1 base, with 15 bases between them. CDR3 coding DNA: TGCGCCAGCCGGAAAATGAGACGATCCTACGAGCAGTACTTC. It specifies CASRKMRRSYEQYF.

With respect to this clone: Other nucleotide sequences in the sample specify the same CDR3. The chain is built from TRBV7-9 and TRBJ2-2; D remains unclear. This CDR3 is 14 amino acids long. V gave up 3 bases and J gave up 1 base, with 6 bases separating them. CDR1 SEHNR and CDR2 FQNEAQ come from the germline V gene (reference sequence). CDR3 amino acids: CASSLRRNTGELFF. The DNA of the CDR3 is TGTGCCAGCAGCTTGCGACGGAACACCGGGGAGCTGTTTTTT.

The J gene is TRBJ1-4, the V gene TRBV5-6; 10 bases are a match to TRBD1. The CDR3 spans 13 residues. Unmatched junction bases numbered 2, after V lost 4 bases and J lost 8 bases. The germline gives CDR1 SGHDT, CDR2 YYEEEE. The CDR3 region is CASSRDRGEKLFF. CDR3 nucleotide sequence: TGTGCCAGCAGCCGGGACAGGGGCGAAAAACTGTTTTTT.

This sequence joins TRBV25-1 and TRBJ2-3; 7 bases are shared with TRBD2. Losses at the gene ends were 5 bases for V and 1 base for J; bases not matched to a gene: 6. The CDR3 totals 15 residues. Germline loops: CDR1 MGHDK, CDR2 SYGVNS. CDR3 region: CASSPLAGGTDTQYF. The CDR3 DNA is TGTGCCAGCAGTCCCCTTGCGGGAGGCACAGATACGCAGTATTTT.

The rearrangement uses TRBV7-2 and TRBJ1-1; no clear D gene. The germline CDR1 and CDR2 sequences are SGHTA and FQGNSA. V was pared by 4 bases and J by 4 bases, with 13 bases between. The CDR3 contains 14 residues. CDR3 sequence reads: CASSSDRGGTEAFF. CDR3 DNA: TGTGCCAGCAGCTCCGATCGGGGTGGCACTGAAGCTTTCTTT.

The rearrangement uses TRBV3-1 (or the pseudogene TRBV3-2) and TRBJ2-2; tentatively, D is TRBD1 (5 bases). Trimming cost V 7 bases and J 1 base, with 13 bases left between them. CDR1 and CDR2 (germline): LGHDT, YNNKEL (reference sequence). This CDR3 region has 15 residues. CDR3 sequence reads: CASTADRKNTGELFF. CDR3 nucleotides: TGTGCCAGCACCGCTGACAGAAAGAACACCGGGGAGCTGTTTTTT.

The chain recombines TRBV5-1 with TRBJ2-3; 10 bases match TRBD2. This CDR3 contains 18 residues. Per germline, CDR1 SGHRS and CDR2 YFSETQ. The V gene end was trimmed by 1 base and the J gene end by 8 bases; junction bases not matched to a gene: 16. CDR3 protein: CASSLISVIAGGDATQYF. The CDR3, as DNA: TGCGCCAGCAGCTTGATCAGTGTCATAGCGGGGGGTGACGCTACGCAGTATTTT.

This clone was seen just once. V is TRBV3-1 (or the pseudogene TRBV3-2) and J is TRBJ2-1; the D gene is possibly TRBD2 (6 bases). The V end was cut by 2 bases, the J end by 0 bases, with 11 bases between. CDR3 length: 16 residues. The germline V gene has CDR1 LGHDT and CDR2 YNNKEL (reference sequence). CDR3 sequence (DNA): TGTGCCAGCAGCCAACTTCGGGGGAGCTCCTACAATGAGCAGTTCTTC. It is translated as CASSQLRGSSYNEQFF.

This clone was observed once. The rearrangement links TRBV18 to TRBJ2-7; unclear D gene. Germline values: CDR1 KGHSH, CDR2 LQKENI. Trimming took off 6 bases at V and 4 bases at J, with 10 bases between the two ends. There are 12 residues in the CDR3. The CDR3 loop reads CASSGSPYEQYF. The CDR3 DNA reads as TGTGCCAGCTCCGGGTCCCCTTACGAGCAGTACTTC.

V and J are TRBV12-3 or TRBV12-4 and TRBJ2-5; D not resolved. Trimming took 6 bases from V and 5 from J, leaving 7 bases between them. The CDR3 extends over 11 amino acids. CDR3 region: CASSFSETQYF. CDR3 coding DNA: TGTGCCAGCAGCTTTAGCGAGACCCAGTACTTC.

The V gene is TRBV5-4, the J gene TRBJ2-2; weak D call: TRBD1 (7 bases). Germline loops: CDR1 SGHNT, CDR2 YYREEE (reference sequence). The ends were cut back, 5 bases at V and 8 bases at J, with 13 bases in the middle. This CDR3 spans 13 amino acids. CDR3 nucleotides: TGTGCCAGCAGATTGACAGGGAGGGGGGAGCTGTTTTTT. This translates into CASRLTGRGELFF.

The rearrangement uses TRBV7-8 and TRBJ1-2; TRBD1 aligns across 7 bases. This CDR3 is 13 amino acids long. Looked up from germline, CDR1 is SGHVS and CDR2 is FQNEAQ. Unmatched junction bases numbered 3, after V lost 5 bases and J lost 3 bases. Written as DNA, the CDR3 is TGTGCCAGCAGCCCTGGGACAGACTATGGCTACACCTTC. Its translation: CASSPGTDYGYTF.

J is TRBJ1-5 and V is TRBV2; maybe TRBD1 (5 bases). The CDR3 length is 17 residues. Germline CDR1 reads SNHLY; CDR2 reads FYNNEI. V was clipped by 6 bases and J by 0 bases, with 18 bases between them. The CDR3 DNA is TGTGCCAGCAGCCCTGGGGGATGGCGTAATAGCAATCAGCCCCAGCATTTT. Its protein is CASSPGGWRNSNQPQHF. The full variable domain, in which reference TRBV2 and TRBJ1-5 provide the parts outside the CDR3, is EPEVTQTPSHQVTQMGQEVILRCVPISNHLYFYWYRQILGQKVEFLVSFYNNEISEKSEIFDDQFSVERPDGSNFTLKIRSTKLEDSAMYFCASSPGGWRNSNQPQHFGDGTRLSIL.

V gene TRBV6-5 combines with J gene TRBJ2-1, with D perhaps TRBD1 (6 bases). The CDR3 runs to 16 residues. The germline CDR1 and CDR2 sequences are MNHEY and SVGAGI. V was clipped by 4 bases and J by 6 bases, with 19 bases between them. This CDR3 reads CASSSSLGQGRNEQFF. CDR3 DNA sequence: TGTGCCAGCAGTTCGTCTTTGGGGCAGGGGCGCAATGAGCAGTTCTTC.